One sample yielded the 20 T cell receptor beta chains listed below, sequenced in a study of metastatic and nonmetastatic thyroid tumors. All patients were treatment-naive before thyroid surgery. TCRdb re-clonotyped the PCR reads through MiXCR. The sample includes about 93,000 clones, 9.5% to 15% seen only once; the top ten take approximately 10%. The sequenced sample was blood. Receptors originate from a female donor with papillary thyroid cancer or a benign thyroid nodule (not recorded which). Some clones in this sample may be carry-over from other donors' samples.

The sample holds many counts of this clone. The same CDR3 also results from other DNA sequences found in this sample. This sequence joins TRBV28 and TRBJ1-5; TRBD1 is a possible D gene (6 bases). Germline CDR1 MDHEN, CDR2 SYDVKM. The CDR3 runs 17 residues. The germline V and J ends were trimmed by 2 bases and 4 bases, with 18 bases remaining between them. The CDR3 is CASSLTGAGHINQPQHF. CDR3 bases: TGTGCCAGCAGTTTAACGGGTGCGGGACATATTAATCAGCCCCAGCATTTT.

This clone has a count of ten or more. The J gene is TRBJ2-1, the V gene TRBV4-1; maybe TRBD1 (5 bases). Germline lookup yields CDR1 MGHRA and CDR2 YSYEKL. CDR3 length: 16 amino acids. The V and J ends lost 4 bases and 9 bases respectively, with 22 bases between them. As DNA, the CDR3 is TGCGCCAGCAGCCCATTCAGCACTTGGGCAGGGATTGAGCAGTTCTTC. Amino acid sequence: CASSPFSTWAGIEQFF.

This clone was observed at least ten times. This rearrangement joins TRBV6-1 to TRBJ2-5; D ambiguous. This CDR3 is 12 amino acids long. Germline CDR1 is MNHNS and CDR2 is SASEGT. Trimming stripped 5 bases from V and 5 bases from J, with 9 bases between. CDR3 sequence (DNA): TGTGCCAGCAGTCCTCTTGGCGAGACCCAGTACTTC. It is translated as CASSPLGETQYF.

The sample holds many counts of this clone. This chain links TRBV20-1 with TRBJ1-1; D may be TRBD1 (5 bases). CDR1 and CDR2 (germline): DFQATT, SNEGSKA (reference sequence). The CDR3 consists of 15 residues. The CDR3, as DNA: TGCAGCTGCGGACGGAGTACAGGTATGAACACTGAAGCTTTCTTT. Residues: CSCGRSTGMNTEAFF.

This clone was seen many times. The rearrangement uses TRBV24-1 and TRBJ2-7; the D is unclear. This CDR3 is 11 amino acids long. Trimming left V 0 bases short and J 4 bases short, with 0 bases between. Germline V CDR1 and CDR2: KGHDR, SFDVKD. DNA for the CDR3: TGTGCCACCAGTGATTTGTACGAGCAGTACTTC. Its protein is CATSDLYEQYF.

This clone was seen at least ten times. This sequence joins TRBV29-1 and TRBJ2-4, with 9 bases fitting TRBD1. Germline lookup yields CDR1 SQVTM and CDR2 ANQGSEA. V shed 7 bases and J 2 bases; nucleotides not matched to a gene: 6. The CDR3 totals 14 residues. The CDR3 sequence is CSGQGQGTKNIQYF. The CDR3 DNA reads TGCAGCGGCCAGGGACAGGGAACCAAAAACATTCAGTACTTC.

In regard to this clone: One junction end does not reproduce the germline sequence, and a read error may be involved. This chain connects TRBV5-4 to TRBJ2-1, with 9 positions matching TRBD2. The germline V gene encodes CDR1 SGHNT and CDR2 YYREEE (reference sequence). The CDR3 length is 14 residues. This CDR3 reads CASSVSGTSTEQLF. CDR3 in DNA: TGTGCCAGCAGCGTGTCCGGGACTAGCACTGAGCAGTTATTC.

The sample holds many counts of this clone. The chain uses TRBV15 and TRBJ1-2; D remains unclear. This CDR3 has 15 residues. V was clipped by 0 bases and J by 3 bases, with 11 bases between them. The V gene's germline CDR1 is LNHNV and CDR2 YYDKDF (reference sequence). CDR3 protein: CATSRDYLVDYGYTF. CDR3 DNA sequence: TGTGCCACCAGCAGAGATTATTTGGTTGACTATGGCTACACCTTC. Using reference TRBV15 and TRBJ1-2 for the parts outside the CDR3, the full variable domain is DAMVIQNPRYQVTQFGKPVTLSCSQTLNHNVMYWYQQKSSQAPKLLFHYYDKDFNNEADTPDNFQSRRPNTSFCFLDIRSPGLGDTAMYLCATSRDYLVDYGYTFGSGTRLTVV.

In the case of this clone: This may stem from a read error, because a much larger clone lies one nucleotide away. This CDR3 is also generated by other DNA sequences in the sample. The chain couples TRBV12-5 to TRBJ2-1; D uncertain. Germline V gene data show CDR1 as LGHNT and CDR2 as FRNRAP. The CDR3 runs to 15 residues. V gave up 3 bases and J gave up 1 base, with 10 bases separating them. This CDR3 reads CASGFGARSYNEQFF. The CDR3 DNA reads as TGTGCTAGTGGTTTTGGAGCCCGTTCCTACAATGAGCAGTTCTTC.

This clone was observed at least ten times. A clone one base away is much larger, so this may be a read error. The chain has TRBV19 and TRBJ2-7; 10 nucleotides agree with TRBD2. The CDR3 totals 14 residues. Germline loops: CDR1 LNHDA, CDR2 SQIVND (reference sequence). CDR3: CASSRGTSVYGQYF. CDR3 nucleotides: TGTGCCAGTTCAAGGGGGACTAGCGTCTACGGGCAGTACTTC.

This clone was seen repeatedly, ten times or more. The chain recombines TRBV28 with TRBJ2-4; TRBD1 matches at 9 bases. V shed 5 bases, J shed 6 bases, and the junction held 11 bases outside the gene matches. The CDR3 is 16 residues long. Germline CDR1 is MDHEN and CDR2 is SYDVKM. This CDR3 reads CASSPGQGWYGNIQYF. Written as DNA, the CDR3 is TGTGCCAGCAGTCCGGGACAGGGCTGGTATGGAAACATTCAGTACTTC.

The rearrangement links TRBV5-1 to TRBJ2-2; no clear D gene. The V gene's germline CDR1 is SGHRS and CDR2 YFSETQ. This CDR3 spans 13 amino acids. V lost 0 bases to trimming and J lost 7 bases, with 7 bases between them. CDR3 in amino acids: CASSLGSFGELFF. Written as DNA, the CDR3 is TGCGCCAGCAGCTTGGGGTCCTTCGGGGAGCTGTTTTTT.

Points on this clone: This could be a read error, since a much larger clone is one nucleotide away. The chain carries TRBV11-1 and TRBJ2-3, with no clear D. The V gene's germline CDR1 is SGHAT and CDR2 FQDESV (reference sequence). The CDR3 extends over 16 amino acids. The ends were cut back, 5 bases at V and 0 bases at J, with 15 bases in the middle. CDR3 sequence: CASSPKKVYSTDTQYF. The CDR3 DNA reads TGTGCCAGCAGCCCCAAGAAAGTCTACAGCACAGATACGCAGTATTTT.

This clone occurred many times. The CDR3 spells CASRIGAEQFF. The CDR3 DNA reads as TGTGCCAGCCGAATAGGCGCTGAGCAGTTCTTC. The rearrangement uses TRBV25-1 and TRBJ2-1; D is unresolved. V was shortened by 8 bases and J by 9 bases, with 11 bases between the two germline ends. The length of the CDR3 is 11 residues. The V gene's germline CDR1 is MGHDK and CDR2 SYGVNS.

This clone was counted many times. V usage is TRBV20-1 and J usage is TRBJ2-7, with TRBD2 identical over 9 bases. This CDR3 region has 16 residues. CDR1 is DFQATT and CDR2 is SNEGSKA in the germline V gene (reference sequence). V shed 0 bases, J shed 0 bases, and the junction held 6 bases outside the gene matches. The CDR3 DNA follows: TGCAGTGCTAGAGATCGGGCGGGGGGGAGCTCCTACGAGCAGTACTTC. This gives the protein CSARDRAGGSSYEQYF.

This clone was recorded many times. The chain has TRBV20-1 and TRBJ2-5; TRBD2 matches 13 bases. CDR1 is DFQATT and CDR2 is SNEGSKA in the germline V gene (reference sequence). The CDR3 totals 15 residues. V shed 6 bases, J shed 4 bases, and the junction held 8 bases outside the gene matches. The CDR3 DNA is TGCAGTGCCGGACTAGCGGGAGATATAGTAGAGACCCAGTACTTC. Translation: CSAGLAGDIVETQYF.

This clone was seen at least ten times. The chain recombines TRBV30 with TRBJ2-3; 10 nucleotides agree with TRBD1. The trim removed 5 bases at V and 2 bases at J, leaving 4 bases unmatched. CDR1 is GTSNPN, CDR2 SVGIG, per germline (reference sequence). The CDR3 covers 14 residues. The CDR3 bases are TGTGCCTGGTATAGACAGGGGGCCACAGATACGCAGTATTTT. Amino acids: CAWYRQGATDTQYF.

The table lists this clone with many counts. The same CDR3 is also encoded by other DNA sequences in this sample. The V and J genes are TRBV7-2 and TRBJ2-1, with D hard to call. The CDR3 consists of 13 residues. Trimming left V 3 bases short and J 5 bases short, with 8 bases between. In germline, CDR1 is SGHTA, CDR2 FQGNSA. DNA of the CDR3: TGTGCCAGCAGCTTGGGCAGACACAATGAGCAGTTCTTC. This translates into CASSLGRHNEQFF.

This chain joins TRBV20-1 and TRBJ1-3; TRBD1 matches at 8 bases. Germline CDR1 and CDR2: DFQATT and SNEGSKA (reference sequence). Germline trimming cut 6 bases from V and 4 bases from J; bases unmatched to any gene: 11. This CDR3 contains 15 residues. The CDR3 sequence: CSADRDRTTGNTIYF. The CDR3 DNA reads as TGCAGTGCCGACCGGGACAGGACTACGGGAAACACCATATATTTT.

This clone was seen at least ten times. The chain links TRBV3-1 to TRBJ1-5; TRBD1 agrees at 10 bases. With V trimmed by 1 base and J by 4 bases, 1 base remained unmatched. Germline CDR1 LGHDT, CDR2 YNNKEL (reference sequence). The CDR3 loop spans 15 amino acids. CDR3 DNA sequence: TGTGCCAGCAGCCAAGGGGGACAGGGGAATCAGCCCCAGCATTTT. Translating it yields CASSQGGQGNQPQHF.